Listed here are 22 T cell receptor beta chains from one sample, sequenced in a study of vaccination effects on CD4 cells after COVID-19. Their target antigens are unknown. Profiled with immunoSEQ multiplex PCR; TCRdb holds only in-frame clones, not every one. The repertoire consists of approximately 74,000 clones, with about four fifths occurring once and the leading ten covering under 3%. Antigen-specific CD4+ T cell clonotypes were called by their expansion after viral peptide-pool culture in ViraFEST. Upon completion of about eleven days in culture, CD4+ T cells were isolated. Vaccine recipients, nucleocapsid antibody negative, had no prior SARS-CoV-2 infection. The sequenced sample was CD4+ T cells from PBMCs cultured with HCoV-NL63 spike peptides, obtained before COVID-19 vaccination. The receptors come from a human donor who received a COVID-19 vaccine.

This clone was recorded a few times. V usage is TRBV5-1 and J usage is TRBJ2-1; 12 bases agree with TRBD2. Losses at the gene ends were 0 bases for V and 4 bases for J; bases not matched to a gene: 2. Germline V gene sequence: CDR1 SGHRS, CDR2 YFSETQ. The CDR3 covers 16 residues. The CDR3 here is CASSLASGGGYNEQFF. In nucleotides, the CDR3 is TGCGCCAGCAGCTTGGCTAGCGGGGGGGGATACAATGAGCAGTTCTTC.

The rearrangement links TRBV5-6 to TRBJ2-3; 9 bases line up with TRBD2. Unmatched junction bases numbered 8, after V lost 1 base and J lost 5 bases. The CDR3 loop spans 16 amino acids. Germline assignment: CDR1 SGHDT and CDR2 YYEEEE. The CDR3 DNA is TGTGCCAGCAGCTTGTTAGCGGGGGTGGCGGGAGATACGCAGTATTTT. This translates into CASSLLAGVAGDTQYF.

This chain connects TRBV6-2 or TRBV6-3 to TRBJ1-6; D perhaps matches TRBD1 (6 bases). The CDR3 runs 15 residues. Germline V gene lookup returns CDR1 MNHEY and CDR2 SVGEGT. The V and J ends lost 6 bases and 8 bases respectively, with 17 bases between them. The CDR3 is CASSPPRGAHSPLHF. The CDR3 nucleotides are TGTGCCAGCAGCCCCCCCCGGGGGGCTCATTCACCCCTCCACTTT.

The chain is built from TRBV7-9 and TRBJ2-6; a possible D gene is TRBD2 (5 bases). The V gene's germline CDR1 is SEHNR and CDR2 FQNEAQ (reference sequence). This CDR3 is built from 14 residues. Trimming pared 7 bases from V and 0 bases from J, leaving 7 bases between. The CDR3 region has the DNA TGTGCCAGCAACCGGGGCTCTGGGGCCAACGTCCTGACTTTC. It codes for CASNRGSGANVLTF.

This clone has a single count. The chain is built from TRBV10-1 and TRBJ2-2; 7 nucleotides agree with TRBD1. Trimming removed 5 bases from V and 7 bases from J; junction bases left unmatched: 7. Germline CDR1 WNHNN, CDR2 SYGVQD (reference sequence). This CDR3 is built from 14 residues. The CDR3 here is CASSLQGSGGELFF. The DNA for the CDR3 is TGCGCCAGCAGTTTACAGGGGAGCGGCGGGGAGCTGTTTTTT.

The genes are TRBV6-5 and TRBJ2-5; no clear D. There are 12 residues in the CDR3. Trimming left V 5 bases short and J 9 bases short, with 13 bases between. CDR1 is MNHEY and CDR2 is SVGAGI in the germline V gene. The CDR3 region has the DNA TGTGCCAGCAGTACCTACCGAGGACCCCAGTACTTC. Translating gives CASSTYRGPQYF.

The genes are TRBV24-1 and TRBJ1-2, with 10 nucleotides matching TRBD1. With V trimmed by 5 bases and J by 8 bases, 10 bases remained unmatched. The CDR3 has 15 amino acids. Germline V gene data show CDR1 as KGHDR and CDR2 as SFDVKD. In nucleotides, the CDR3 is TGTGCCACCAGTGGGGGACAGGGGACGTTGAGGGGCTACACCTTC. Its translation: CATSGGQGTLRGYTF.

This clone has more than one count but fewer than ten. J is TRBJ2-1 and V is TRBV5-1, with 7 bases lining up with TRBD1. CDR1 is SGHRS, CDR2 YFSETQ, per germline. The CDR3 contains 15 residues. The V and J ends lost 0 bases and 4 bases, in that order; junction bases with no gene match: 4. The CDR3 spells CASSLEGQQYNEQFF. The DNA of the CDR3 is TGCGCCAGCAGCTTGGAGGGACAGCAGTACAATGAGCAGTTCTTC.

The chain couples TRBV6-6 to TRBJ1-6, with D unclear. Germline assignment: CDR1 MNHNY and CDR2 SVGAGI (reference sequence). The CDR3 sequence is 11 residues long. Trimming removed 6 bases at V and 10 bases at J, with 7 bases between. CDR3 DNA: TGTGCCAGCAGCGCCGAATCACCCCTCCACTTT. Encoded protein: CASSAESPLHF.

This clone was seen only a few times. The genes are TRBV5-1 and TRBJ2-3, with unresolved D. The germline CDR1 and CDR2 sequences are SGHRS and YFSETQ. The CDR3 runs 14 residues. Trimming stripped 2 bases from V and 0 bases from J, with 7 bases between. CDR3 sequence: CASSFRASTDTQYF. CDR3 nucleotides: TGCGCCAGCAGCTTCCGGGCCAGCACAGATACGCAGTATTTT.

CDR3 coding DNA: TGTGCCAGCTCACCGGGGTCCACGGACGAGCAGTACGTC. Translating gives CASSPGSTDEQYV. This sequence joins TRBV18 and TRBJ2-7; D remains unclear. Trimming took off 3 bases at V and 5 bases at J, with 11 bases between the two ends. This CDR3 is built from 13 residues. Germline CDR1 is KGHSH and CDR2 is LQKENI.

The chain combines TRBV4-1 with TRBJ2-2; D perhaps matches TRBD1 (5 bases). The CDR3 length is 15 residues. CDR1 is MGHRA and CDR2 is YSYEKL in the germline V gene. V was trimmed by 1 base and J by 9 bases, leaving 15 bases between them. This chain's CDR3 is CASSQGDRDHRELFF. CDR3 DNA sequence: TGCGCCAGCAGCCAAGGCGACAGAGACCACCGGGAGCTGTTTTTT.

The rearrangement uses TRBV6-5 and TRBJ2-5, with D tentatively TRBD2 (6 bases). Deletions cut 7 bases from V and 2 bases from J, with 11 bases between. CDR1 is MNHEY and CDR2 is SVGAGI in the germline V gene. The CDR3 is 13 amino acids. The CDR3 loop reads CASTRRGQETQYF. The CDR3 DNA sequence: TGTGCCAGCACTCGGAGGGGACAAGAGACCCAGTACTTC.

This clone has only one observation. The chain is built from TRBV29-1 and TRBJ2-3; D remains unclear. The V and J ends lost 4 bases and 6 bases respectively, with 8 bases between them. The CDR3 consists of 11 residues. The germline V gene has CDR1 SQVTM and CDR2 ANQGSEA. The CDR3 reads CSVAELDTQYF. CDR3 sequence (DNA): TGCAGCGTTGCAGAGTTGGATACGCAGTATTTT.

The genes are TRBV2 and TRBJ1-1; perhaps TRBD1 as D (5 bases). The V and J ends lost 8 bases and 8 bases respectively, with 12 bases between them. Germline CDR1 SNHLY, CDR2 FYNNEI. The CDR3 consists of 11 residues. The CDR3 DNA sequence: TGTGCCAGCTGCCTTACAGGAGAAGCTTTCTTT. Residues: CASCLTGEAFF.

The rearrangement uses TRBV10-3 and TRBJ1-1; possibly TRBD1 for D (5 bases). CDR3 size: 13 residues. Trimming took off 6 bases at V and 4 bases at J, with 12 bases between the two ends. Germline lookup yields CDR1 ENHRY and CDR2 SYGVKD. The CDR3 DNA reads TGTGCCATCAGCCGGGACTCGGGCACTGAAGCTTTCTTT. This gives the protein CAISRDSGTEAFF.

This clone was detected a few times. The V gene is TRBV10-2, the J gene TRBJ2-1; either TRBD1 or TRBD2 may fit D (6 bases each). Trimming removed 3 bases from V and 1 base from J, with 13 bases in between. CDR3 length equals 16 residues. Germline V lookup: CDR1 WSHSY, CDR2 SAAADI. The CDR3 sequence: CASSDYGGASYNEQFF. The CDR3, as DNA: TGCGCCAGCAGTGATTACGGGGGCGCGTCCTACAATGAGCAGTTCTTC.

The V call is TRBV4-1, the J call TRBJ1-2; D is uncertain. The CDR3 length is 17 residues. CDR1 and CDR2 from the germline V gene are MGHRA and YSYEKL. The ends were cut back, 1 base at V and 6 bases at J, with 21 bases in the middle. CDR3 residues: CASSQVVLVIGEDGYTF. The DNA of the CDR3 is TGCGCCAGCAGCCAAGTTGTTTTGGTGATCGGGGAGGATGGCTACACCTTC.

There are a few counts of this clone. Here the CDR3 DNA reads TGTGCCAGCAGCTTAGCACAGGGAAATCAGCCCCAGCATTTT. Amino acid sequence: CASSLAQGNQPQHF. The rearrangement uses TRBV7-2 and TRBJ1-5; perhaps TRBD1 as D (6 bases). CDR1 is SGHTA and CDR2 is FQGNSA in the germline V gene. V was pared by 0 bases and J by 4 bases, with 7 bases between. This CDR3 has 14 amino acids.

This clone was seen just once. The rearrangement joins TRBV3-1 (or the pseudogene TRBV3-2) to TRBJ1-3; TRBD1 might be the D (6 bases). The germline V gene has CDR1 LGHDT and CDR2 YNNKEL (reference sequence). This CDR3 has 13 amino acids. V was pared by 8 bases and J by 0 bases, with 8 bases between. The CDR3 nucleotides are TGTGCCAGCCTGGACAGCTCTGGAAACACCATATATTTT. Translation gives CASLDSSGNTIYF.

The genes are TRBV30 and TRBJ1-1; D is unclear. Germline-derived CDR1 and CDR2 are GTSNPN and SVGIG (reference sequence). Trimming shortened V by 0 bases and J by 4 bases, and 15 bases separated the two germline ends. The CDR3 is 15 amino acids. The CDR3 DNA reads TGTGCCTGGAGTGTAACGGACTCCCGGACCACTGAAGCTTTCTTT. Amino acids: CAWSVTDSRTTEAFF.

This sequence joins TRBV19 and TRBJ2-2, with D perhaps TRBD2 (6 bases). V was pared by 5 bases and J by 2 bases, with 15 bases between. Germline V gene lookup returns CDR1 LNHDA and CDR2 SQIVND (reference sequence). The CDR3 consists of 16 residues. The CDR3 coding sequence is TGTGCCAGTAGTCCCGCGGGGAACATAAACACCGGGGAGCTGTTTTTT. Residues: CASSPAGNINTGELFF.